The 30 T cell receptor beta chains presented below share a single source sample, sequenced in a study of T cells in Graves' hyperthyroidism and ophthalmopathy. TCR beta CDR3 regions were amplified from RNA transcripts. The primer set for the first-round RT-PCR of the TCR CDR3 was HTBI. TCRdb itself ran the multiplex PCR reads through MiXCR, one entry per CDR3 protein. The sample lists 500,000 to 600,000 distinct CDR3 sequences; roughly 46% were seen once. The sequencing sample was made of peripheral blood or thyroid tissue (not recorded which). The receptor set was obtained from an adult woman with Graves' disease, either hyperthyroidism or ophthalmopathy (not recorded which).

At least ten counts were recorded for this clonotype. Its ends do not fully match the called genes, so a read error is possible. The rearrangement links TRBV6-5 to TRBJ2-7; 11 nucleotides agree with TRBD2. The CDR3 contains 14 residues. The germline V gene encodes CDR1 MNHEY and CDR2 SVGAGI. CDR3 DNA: TGTGCCAGCAGGGGGACTAGCGGTCCCTACGTGCAGTACTTC. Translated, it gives CASRGTSGPYVQYF.

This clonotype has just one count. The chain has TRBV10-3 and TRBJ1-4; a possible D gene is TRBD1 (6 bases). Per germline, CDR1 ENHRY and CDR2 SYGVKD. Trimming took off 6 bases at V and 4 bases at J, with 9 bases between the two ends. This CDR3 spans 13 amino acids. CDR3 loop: CAIRGGINEKLFF. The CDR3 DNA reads TGTGCCATCAGAGGGGGGATTAATGAAAAACTGTTTTTT.

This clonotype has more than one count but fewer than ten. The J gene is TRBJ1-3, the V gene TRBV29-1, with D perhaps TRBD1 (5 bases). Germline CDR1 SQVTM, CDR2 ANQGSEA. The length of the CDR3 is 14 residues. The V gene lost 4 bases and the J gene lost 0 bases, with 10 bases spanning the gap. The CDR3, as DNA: TGCAGCGTTGGGGACCCTTCCTCTGGAAACACCATATATTTT. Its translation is CSVGDPSSGNTIYF.

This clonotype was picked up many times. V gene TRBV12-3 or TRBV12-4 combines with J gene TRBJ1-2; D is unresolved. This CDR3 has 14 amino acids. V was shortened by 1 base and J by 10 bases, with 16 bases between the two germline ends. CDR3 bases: TGTGCCAGCAGTTTAGTATTAGGCCAGAACTACTACACCTTC. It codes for CASSLVLGQNYYTF.

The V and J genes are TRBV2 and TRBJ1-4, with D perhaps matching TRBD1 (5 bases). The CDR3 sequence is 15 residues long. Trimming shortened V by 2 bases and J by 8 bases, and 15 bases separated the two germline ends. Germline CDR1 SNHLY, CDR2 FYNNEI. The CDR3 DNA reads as TGTGCCAGCAGTGAAATTGGGGCGGGTCAAGAAAAACTGTTTTTT. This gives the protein CASSEIGAGQEKLFF.

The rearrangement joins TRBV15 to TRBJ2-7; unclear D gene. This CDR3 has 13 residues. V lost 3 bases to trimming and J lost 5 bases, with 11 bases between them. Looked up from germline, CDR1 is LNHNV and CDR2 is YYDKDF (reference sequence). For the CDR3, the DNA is TGTGCCACCAGCAGCCGAACAAGTAACGAGCAGTACTTC. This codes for CATSSRTSNEQYF.

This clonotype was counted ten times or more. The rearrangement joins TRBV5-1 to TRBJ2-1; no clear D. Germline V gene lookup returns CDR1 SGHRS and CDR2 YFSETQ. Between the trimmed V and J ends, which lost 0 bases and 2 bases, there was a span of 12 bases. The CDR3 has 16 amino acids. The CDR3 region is CASSLGGHPTYNEQFF. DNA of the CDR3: TGCGCCAGCAGCTTGGGGGGTCACCCCACCTACAATGAGCAGTTCTTC.

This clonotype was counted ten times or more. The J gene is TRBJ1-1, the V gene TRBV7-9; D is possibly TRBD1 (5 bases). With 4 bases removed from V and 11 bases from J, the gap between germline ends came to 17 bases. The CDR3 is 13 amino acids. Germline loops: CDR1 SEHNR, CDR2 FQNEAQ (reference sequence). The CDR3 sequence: CASSWWGSRSAFF. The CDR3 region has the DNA TGTGCCAGCAGCTGGTGGGGGTCTCGCTCCGCTTTCTTT.

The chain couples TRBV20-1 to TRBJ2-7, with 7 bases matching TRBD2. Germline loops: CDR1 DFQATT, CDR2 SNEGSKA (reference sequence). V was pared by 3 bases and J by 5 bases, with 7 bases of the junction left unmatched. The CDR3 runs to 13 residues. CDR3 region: CSASDSRGDEQYF. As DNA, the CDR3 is TGCAGTGCTAGTGATAGTCGGGGGGACGAGCAGTACTTC.

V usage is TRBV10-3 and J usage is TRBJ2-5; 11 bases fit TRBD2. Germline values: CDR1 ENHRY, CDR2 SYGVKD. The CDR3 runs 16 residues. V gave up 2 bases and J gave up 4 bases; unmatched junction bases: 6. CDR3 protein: CAISERQTSGAETQYF. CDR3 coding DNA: TGTGCCATCAGTGAGAGGCAGACTAGCGGGGCAGAGACCCAGTACTTC.

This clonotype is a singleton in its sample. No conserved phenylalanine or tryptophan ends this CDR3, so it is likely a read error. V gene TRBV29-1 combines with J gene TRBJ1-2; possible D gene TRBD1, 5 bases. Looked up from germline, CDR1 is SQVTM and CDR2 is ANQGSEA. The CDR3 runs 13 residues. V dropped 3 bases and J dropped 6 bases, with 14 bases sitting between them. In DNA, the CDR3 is TGCAGCGTTGACCAGGGCAGTCGGAATGGCTACACCCTC. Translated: CSVDQGSRNGYTL.

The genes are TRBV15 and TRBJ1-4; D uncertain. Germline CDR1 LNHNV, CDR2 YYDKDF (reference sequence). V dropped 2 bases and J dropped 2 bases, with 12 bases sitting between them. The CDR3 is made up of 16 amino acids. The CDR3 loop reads CATSRLRTGTNEKLFF. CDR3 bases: TGTGCCACCAGCAGACTCCGGACCGGGACTAATGAAAAACTGTTTTTT.

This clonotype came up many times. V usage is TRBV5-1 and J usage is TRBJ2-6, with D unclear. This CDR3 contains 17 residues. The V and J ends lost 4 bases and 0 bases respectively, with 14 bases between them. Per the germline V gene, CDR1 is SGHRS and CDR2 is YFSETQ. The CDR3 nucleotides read TGCGCCAGCAGCCCCGCCGGCATGGCCTCTGGGGCCAACGTCCTGACTTTC. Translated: CASSPAGMASGANVLTF.

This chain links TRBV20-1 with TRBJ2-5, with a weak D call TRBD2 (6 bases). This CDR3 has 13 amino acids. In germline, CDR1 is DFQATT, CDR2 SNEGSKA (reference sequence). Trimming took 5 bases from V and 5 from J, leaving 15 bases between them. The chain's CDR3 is CSAPSGVRETQYF. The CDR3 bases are TGCAGTGCTCCGTCGGGGGTTCGGGAGACCCAGTACTTC.

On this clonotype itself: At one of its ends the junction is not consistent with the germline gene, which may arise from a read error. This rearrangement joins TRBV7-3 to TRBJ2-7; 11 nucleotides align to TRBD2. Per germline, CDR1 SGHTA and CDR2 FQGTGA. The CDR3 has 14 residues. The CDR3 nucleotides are TGTGCCAGCAGCGGACTAGCGGGTGGCGGGGAGCTGTACTTC. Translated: CASSGLAGGGELYF. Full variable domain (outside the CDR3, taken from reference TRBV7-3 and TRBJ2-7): GAGVSQTPSNKVTEKGKYVELRCDPISGHTALYWYRQSLGQGPEFLIYFQGTGAADDSGLPNDRFFAVRPEGSVSTLKIQRTERGDSAVYLCASSGLAGGGELYFGPGTRLTVT.

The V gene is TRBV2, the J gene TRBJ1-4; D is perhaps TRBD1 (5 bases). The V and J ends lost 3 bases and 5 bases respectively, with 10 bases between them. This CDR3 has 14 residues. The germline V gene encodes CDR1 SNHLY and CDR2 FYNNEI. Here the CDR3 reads CASSEKGRNEKLFF. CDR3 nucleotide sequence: TGTGCCAGCAGTGAGAAGGGGAGAAATGAAAAACTGTTTTTT.

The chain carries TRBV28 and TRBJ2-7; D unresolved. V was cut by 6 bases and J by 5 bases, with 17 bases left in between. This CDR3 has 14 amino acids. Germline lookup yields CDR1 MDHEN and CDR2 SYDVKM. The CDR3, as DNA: TGTGCCAGCAGCCCCAACTGGAGTTCCGACGAGCAGTACTTC. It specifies CASSPNWSSDEQYF.

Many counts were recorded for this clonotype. The CDR3 DNA reads as TGTGCCAGCAGAGAGGGGCAGGAGGTGGTCTACGAGCAGTACTTC. Its protein product is CASREGQEVVYEQYF. The J gene is TRBJ2-7, the V gene TRBV12-3 or TRBV12-4; D might be TRBD1 or TRBD2, each matching 5 bases. V was trimmed by 6 bases and J by 3 bases, leaving 18 bases between them. The CDR3 runs 15 residues.

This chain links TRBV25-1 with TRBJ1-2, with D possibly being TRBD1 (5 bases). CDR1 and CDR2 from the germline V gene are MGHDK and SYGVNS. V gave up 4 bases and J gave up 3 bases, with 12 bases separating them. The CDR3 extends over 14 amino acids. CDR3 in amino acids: CASSGGVGYYGYTF. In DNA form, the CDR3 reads TGTGCCAGCAGTGGGGGGGTCGGGTACTATGGCTACACCTTC.

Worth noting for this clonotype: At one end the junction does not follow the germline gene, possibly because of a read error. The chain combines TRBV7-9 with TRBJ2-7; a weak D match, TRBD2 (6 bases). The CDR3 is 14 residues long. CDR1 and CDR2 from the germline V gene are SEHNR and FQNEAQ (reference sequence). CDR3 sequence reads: CASSSSRGRHEQHF. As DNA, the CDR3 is TGTGCCAGCAGCTCCTCTCGGGGGAGGCACGAGCAGCACTTC.

In DNA, the CDR3 is TGTGCCAGCAGTGACGGGACTAGCGGGAGGGCCCAGTACTTC. As protein: CASSDGTSGRAQYF. The chain joins TRBV25-1 to TRBJ2-5; 16 nucleotides match TRBD2. V was clipped by 3 bases and J by 9 bases; unmatched bases: 1. This CDR3 has 14 residues. Germline V gene lookup returns CDR1 MGHDK and CDR2 SYGVNS.

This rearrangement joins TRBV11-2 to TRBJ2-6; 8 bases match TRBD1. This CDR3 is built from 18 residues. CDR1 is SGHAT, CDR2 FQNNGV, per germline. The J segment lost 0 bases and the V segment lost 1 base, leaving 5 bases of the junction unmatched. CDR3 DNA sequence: TGTGCCAGCAGCTTAGTTCAGGGGGCAAGCTCTGGGGCCAACGTCCTGACTTTC. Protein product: CASSLVQGASSGANVLTF.

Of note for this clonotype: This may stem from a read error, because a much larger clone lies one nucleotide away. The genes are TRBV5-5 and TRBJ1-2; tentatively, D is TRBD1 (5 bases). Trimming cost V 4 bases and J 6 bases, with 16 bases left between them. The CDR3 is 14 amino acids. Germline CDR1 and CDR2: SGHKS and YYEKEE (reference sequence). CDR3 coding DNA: TGTGCCAGCAGCCTCCCGACAGACTCCCATGGCTACACCTTC. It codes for CASSLPTDSHGYTF.

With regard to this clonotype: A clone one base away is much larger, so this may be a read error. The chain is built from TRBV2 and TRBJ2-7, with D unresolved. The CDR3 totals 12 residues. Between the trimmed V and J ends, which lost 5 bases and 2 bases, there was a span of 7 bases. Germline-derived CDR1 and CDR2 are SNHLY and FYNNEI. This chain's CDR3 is CASSYPTYEQYF. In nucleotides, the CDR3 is TGTGCCAGCAGTTACCCCACCTACGAGCAGTACTTC.

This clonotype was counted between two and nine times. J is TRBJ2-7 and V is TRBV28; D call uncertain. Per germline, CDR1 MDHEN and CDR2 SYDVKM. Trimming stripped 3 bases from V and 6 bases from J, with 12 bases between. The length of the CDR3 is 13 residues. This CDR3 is CASSFRPVSEQYF. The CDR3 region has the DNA TGTGCCAGCAGTTTTCGGCCAGTTAGCGAGCAGTACTTC.

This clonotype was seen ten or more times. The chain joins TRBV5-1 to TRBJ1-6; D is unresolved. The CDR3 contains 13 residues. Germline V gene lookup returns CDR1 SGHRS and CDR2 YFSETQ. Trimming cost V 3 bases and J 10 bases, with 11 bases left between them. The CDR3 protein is CASSSSEESPLHF. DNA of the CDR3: TGCGCCAGCAGCTCCTCCGAGGAATCACCCCTCCACTTT.

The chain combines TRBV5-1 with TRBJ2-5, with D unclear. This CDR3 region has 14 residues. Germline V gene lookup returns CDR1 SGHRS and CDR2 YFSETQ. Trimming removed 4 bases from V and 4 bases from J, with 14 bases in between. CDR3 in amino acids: CASSRWGDGETQYF. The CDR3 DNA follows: TGCGCCAGCAGCCGCTGGGGTGATGGAGAGACCCAGTACTTC.

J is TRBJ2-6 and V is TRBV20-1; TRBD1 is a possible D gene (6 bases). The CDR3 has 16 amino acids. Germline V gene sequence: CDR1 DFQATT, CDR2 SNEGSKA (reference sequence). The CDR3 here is CSPRPGANSGANVLTF. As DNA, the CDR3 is TGCAGCCCCCGGCCAGGGGCAAACTCTGGGGCCAACGTCCTGACTTTC.

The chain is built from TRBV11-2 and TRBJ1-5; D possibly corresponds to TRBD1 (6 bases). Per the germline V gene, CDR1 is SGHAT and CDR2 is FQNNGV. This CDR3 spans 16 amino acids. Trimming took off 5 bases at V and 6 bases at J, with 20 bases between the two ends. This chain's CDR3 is CASSPVSGGGGQPQHF. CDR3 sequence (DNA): TGTGCCAGCAGCCCCGTCTCTGGGGGGGGCGGTCAGCCCCAGCATTTT.

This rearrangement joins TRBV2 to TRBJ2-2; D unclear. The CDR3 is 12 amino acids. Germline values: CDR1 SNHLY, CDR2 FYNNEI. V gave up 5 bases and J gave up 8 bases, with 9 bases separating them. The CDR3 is CASSTVEGELFF. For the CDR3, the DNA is TGTGCCAGCAGTACCGTGGAAGGGGAGCTGTTTTTT.